This T cell receptor beta chain was profiled in a study of Ad26.COV2.S vaccination and SARS-CoV-2 variants. Broader study findings: Individuals receiving vaccine had higher spike-specific TCR breadth than placebo recipients did.

Looked up from germline, CDR1 is SGHNT and CDR2 is YYREEE (reference sequence). The CDR3 runs 15 residues. V was trimmed by 0 bases and J by 5 bases, leaving 14 bases between them. Assay used: immunoSEQ multiplex PCR; TCRdb lists only in-frame clones, some missing. The repertoire includes more than 400,000 clones, around 92% of them detected once, and about 1.7% sits in the top ten. With regard to this clone: The antigen remains undetermined.

The sample's treatment: about 20 received Ad26.COV2.S at low or high dose, single or two shots; about 5 received placebo; per-sample allocation not given. Sampling took place 63 days after the first vaccine or placebo injection. Source: peripheral blood, taken in a trial of Ad26.COV2.S vaccine versus placebo. The chain employs TRBV5-4 and TRBJ2-5; weak D call: TRBD2 (7 bases). This sequence originates from a person between 18 and 59 years old who received the Ad26.COV2.S COVID-19 vaccine or a placebo. The CDR3 reads CASSLVGGAGETQYF. The CDR3 DNA reads as TGTGCCAGCAGCTTGGTTGGGGGGGCCGGGGAGACCCAGTACTTC.